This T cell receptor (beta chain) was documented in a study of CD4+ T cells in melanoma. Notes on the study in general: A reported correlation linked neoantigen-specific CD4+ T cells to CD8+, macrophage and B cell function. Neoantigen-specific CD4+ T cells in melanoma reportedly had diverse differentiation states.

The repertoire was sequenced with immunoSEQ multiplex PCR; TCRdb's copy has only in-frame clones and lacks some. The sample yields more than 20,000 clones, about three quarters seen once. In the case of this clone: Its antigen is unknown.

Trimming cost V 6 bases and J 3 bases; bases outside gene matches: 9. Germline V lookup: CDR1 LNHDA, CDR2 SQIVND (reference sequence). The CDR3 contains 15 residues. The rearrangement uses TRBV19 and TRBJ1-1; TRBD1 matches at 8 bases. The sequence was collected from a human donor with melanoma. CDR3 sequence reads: CASRAQGGWDTEAFF. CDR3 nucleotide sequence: TGTGCCAGTAGGGCACAGGGGGGGTGGGACACTGAAGCTTTCTTT.